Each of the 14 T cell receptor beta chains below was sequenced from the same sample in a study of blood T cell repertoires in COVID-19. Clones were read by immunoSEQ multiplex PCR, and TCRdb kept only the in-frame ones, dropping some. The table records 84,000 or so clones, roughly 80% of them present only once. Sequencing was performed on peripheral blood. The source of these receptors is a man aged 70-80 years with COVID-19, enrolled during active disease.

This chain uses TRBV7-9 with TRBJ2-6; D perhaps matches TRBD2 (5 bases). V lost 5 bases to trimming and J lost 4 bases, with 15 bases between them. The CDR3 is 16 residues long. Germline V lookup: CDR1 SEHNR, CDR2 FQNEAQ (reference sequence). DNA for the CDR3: TGTGCCAGCAGCCCTCCCCCGGGAACCGGGGCCAACGTCCTGACTTTC. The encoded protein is CASSPPPGTGANVLTF. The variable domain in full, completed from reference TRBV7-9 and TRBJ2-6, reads DTGVSQNPRHKITKRGQNVTFRCDPISEHNRLYWYRQTLGQGPEFLTYFQNEAQLEKSRLLSDRFSAERPKGSFSTLEIQRTEQGDSAMYLCASSPPPGTGANVLTFGAGSRLTVL.

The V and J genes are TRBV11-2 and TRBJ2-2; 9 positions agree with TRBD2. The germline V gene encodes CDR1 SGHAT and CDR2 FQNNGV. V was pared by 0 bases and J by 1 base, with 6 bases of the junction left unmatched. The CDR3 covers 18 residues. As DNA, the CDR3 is TGTGCCAGCAGCTTAGAACTAGCGGGTAGTGGGAACACCGGGGAGCTGTTTTTT. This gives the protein CASSLELAGSGNTGELFF.

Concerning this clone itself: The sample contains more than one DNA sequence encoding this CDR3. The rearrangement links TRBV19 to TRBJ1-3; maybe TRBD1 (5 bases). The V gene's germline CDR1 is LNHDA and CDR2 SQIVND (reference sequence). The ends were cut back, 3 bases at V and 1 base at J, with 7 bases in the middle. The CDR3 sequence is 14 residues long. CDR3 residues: CASSIGGSGNTIYF. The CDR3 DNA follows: TGTGCCAGTAGTATCGGGGGTTCTGGAAACACCATATATTTT.

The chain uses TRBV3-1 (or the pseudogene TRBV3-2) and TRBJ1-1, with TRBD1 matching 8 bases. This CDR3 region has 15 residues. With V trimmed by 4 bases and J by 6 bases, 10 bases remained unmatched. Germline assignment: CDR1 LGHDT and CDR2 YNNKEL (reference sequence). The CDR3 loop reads CASSPRDRTSAEAFF. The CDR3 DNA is TGTGCCAGCAGCCCCAGGGACAGGACTTCGGCTGAAGCTTTCTTT.

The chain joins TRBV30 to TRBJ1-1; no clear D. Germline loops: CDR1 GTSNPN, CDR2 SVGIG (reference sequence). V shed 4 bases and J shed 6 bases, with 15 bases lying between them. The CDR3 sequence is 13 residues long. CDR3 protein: CAWTNYRSAEAFF. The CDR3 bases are TGTGCCTGGACAAATTATCGGAGTGCTGAAGCTTTCTTT. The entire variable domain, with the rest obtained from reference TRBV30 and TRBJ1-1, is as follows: SQTIHQWPATLVQPVGSPLSLECTVEGTSNPNLYWYRQAAGRGLQLLFYSVGIGQISSEVPQNLSASRPQDRQFILSSKKLLLSDSGFYLCAWTNYRSAEAFFGQGTRLTVV.

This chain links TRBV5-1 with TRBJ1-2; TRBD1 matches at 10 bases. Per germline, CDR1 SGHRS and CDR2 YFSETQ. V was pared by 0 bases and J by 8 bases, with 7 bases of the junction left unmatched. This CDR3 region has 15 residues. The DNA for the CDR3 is TGCGCCAGCAGCTTGGCTCCGGGACAGGGGTGGGGCTACACCTTC. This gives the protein CASSLAPGQGWGYTF. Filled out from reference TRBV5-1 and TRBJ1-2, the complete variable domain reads KAGVTQTPRYLIKTRGQQVTLSCSPISGHRSVSWYQQTPGQGLQFLFEYFSETQRNKGNFPGRFSGRQFSNSRSEMNVSTLELGDSALYLCASSLAPGQGWGYTFGSGTRLTVV.

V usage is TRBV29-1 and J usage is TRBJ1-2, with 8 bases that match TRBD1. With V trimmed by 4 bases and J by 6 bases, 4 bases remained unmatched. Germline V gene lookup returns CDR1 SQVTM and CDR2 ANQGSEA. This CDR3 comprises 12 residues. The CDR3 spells CSVVQGGNGYTF. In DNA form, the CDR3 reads TGCAGCGTTGTACAGGGGGGTAATGGCTACACCTTC.

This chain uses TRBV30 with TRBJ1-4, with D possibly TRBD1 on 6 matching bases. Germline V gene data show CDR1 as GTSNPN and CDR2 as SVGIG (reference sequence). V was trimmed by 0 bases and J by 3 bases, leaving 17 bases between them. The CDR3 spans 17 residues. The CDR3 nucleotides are TGTGCCTGGAGTGTCTCCAGCCCGGGACAAGCTAATGAAAAACTGTTTTTT. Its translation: CAWSVSSPGQANEKLFF.

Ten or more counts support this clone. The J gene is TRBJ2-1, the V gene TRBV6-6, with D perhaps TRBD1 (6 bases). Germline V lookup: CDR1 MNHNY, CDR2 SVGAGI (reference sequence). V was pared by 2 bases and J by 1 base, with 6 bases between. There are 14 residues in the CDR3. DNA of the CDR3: TGTGCCAGCAGTTACACAGGGTCCTACAATGAGCAGTTCTTC. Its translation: CASSYTGSYNEQFF.

CDR3 loop: CASSEGQGLEQFF. As DNA, the CDR3 is TGTGCCAGCAGTGAAGGACAGGGGCTTGAGCAGTTCTTC. This chain links TRBV6-1 with TRBJ2-1; 8 nucleotides match TRBD1. With V trimmed by 1 base and J by 9 bases, 2 bases remained unmatched. The germline gives CDR1 MNHNS, CDR2 SASEGT. The CDR3 contains 13 residues.

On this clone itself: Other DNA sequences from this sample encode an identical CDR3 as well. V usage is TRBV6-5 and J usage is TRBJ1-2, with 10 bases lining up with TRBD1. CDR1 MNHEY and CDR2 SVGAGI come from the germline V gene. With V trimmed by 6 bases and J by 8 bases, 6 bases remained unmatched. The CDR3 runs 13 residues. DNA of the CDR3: TGTGCCAGCAGCTTAGGACAGGGGGAAGGCTACACCTTC. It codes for CASSLGQGEGYTF.

The CDR3 is CASSPERDLGYTF. DNA of the CDR3: TGTGCCAGCTCACCAGAACGGGACTTAGGCTACACCTTC. The chain is built from TRBV18 and TRBJ1-2; TRBD1 is a possible D gene (5 bases). Germline V gives CDR1 KGHSH, CDR2 LQKENI. The CDR3 loop spans 13 amino acids. V dropped 2 bases and J dropped 8 bases, with 12 bases sitting between them.

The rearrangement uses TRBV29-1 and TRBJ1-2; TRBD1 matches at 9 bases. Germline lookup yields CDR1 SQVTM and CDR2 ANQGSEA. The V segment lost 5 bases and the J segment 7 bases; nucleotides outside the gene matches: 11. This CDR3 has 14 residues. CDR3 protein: CSVWDRDVSFGYTF. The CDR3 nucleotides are TGCAGCGTTTGGGACAGGGATGTTTCTTTTGGCTACACCTTC. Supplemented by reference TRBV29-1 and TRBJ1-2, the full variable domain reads SAVISQKPSRDICQRGTSLTIQCQVDSQVTMMFWYRQQPGQSLTLIATANQGSEATYESGFVIDKFPISRPNLTFSTLTVSNMSPEDSSIYLCSVWDRDVSFGYTFGSGTRLTVV.

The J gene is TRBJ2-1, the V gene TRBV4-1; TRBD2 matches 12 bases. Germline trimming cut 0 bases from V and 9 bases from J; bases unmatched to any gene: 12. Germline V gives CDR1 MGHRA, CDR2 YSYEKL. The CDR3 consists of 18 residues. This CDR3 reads CASSQDQLAGGRASEQFF. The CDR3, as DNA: TGCGCCAGCAGCCAAGATCAGCTAGCGGGAGGGCGTGCGAGTGAGCAGTTCTTC.